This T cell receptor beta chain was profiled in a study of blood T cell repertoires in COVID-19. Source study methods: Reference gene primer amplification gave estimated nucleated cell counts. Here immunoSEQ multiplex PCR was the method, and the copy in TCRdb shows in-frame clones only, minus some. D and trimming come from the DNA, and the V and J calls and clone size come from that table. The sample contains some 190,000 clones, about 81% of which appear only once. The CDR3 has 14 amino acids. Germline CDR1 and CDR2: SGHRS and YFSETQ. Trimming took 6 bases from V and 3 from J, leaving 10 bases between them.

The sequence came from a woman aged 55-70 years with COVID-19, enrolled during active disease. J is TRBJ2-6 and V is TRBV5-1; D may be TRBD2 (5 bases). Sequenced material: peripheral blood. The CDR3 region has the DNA TGCGCCAGCACCGCGAGCGGTGGGGCCAACGTCCTGACTTTC. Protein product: CASTASGGANVLTF.